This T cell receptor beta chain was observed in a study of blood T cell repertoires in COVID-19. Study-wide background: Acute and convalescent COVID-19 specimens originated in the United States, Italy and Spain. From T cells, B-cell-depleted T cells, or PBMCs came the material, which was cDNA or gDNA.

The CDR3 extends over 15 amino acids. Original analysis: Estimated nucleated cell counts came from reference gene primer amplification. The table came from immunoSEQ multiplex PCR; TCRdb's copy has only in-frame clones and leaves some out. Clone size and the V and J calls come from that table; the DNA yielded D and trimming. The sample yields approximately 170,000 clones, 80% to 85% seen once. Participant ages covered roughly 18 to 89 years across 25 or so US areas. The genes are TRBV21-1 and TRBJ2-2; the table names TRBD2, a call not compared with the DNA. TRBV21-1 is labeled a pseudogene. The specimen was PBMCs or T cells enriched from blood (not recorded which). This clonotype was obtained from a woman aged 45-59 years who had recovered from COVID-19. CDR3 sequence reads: CARGTSGSHTGELFF. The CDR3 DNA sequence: TGTGCCAGGGGGACTAGCGGGAGCCACACCGGGGAGCTGTTTTTT.